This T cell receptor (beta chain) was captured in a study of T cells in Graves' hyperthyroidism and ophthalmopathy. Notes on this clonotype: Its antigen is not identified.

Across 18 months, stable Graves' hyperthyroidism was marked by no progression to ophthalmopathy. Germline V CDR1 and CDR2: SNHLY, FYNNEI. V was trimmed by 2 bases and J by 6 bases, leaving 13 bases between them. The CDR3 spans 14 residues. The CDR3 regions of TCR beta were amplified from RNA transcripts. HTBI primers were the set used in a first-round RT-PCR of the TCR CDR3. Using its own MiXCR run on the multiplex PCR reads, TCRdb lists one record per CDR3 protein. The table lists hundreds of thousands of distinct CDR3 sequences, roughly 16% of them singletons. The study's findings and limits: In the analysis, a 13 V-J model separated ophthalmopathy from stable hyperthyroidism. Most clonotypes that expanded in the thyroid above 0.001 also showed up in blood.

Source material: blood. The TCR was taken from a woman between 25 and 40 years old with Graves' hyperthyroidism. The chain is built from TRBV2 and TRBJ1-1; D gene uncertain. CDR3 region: CASSELAAAPEAFF. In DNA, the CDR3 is TGTGCCAGCAGTGAACTGGCTGCCGCTCCTGAAGCTTTCTTT.